The 6 T cell receptor beta chains below come from one sample, sequenced in a study of blood T cell repertoires in COVID-19. The table came from immunoSEQ multiplex PCR; TCRdb's copy has only in-frame clones and leaves some out. The sample holds under 250,000 clones, 65% to 90% seen once. The sequenced sample was peripheral blood. These receptors originate from a man between 45 and 60 years old with COVID-19, enrolled during active disease.

J is TRBJ1-2 and V is TRBV5-1; D gene unclear. Trimming removed 1 base at V and 13 bases at J, with 11 bases between. This CDR3 has 11 amino acids. Germline V lookup: CDR1 SGHRS, CDR2 YFSETQ. CDR3: CASSLNGDLTF. CDR3 DNA sequence: TGCGCCAGCAGCTTGAACGGGGATCTCACCTTC.

This chain connects TRBV2 to TRBJ2-7; TRBD2 is a possible D gene (5 bases). The CDR3 is 14 amino acids. The germline V gene encodes CDR1 SNHLY and CDR2 FYNNEI. V shed 7 bases and J shed 0 bases, with 13 bases lying between them. The DNA of the CDR3 is TGTGCCAGCACCCCAGAGGGAATCTCCTACGAGCAGTACTTC. Amino acids: CASTPEGISYEQYF.

V and J are TRBV29-1 and TRBJ1-4; D gene uncertain. The CDR3 totals 11 residues. V lost 5 bases, J lost 17 bases, and 18 bases lay in between. Germline V lookup: CDR1 SQVTM, CDR2 ANQGSEA. The CDR3 region is CSVTSGRAIFF. The CDR3, as DNA: TGCAGCGTTACCTCCGGGAGGGCGATTTTTTTT.

This clone has a single count. V and J are TRBV18 and TRBJ2-7; 11 nucleotides line up with TRBD1. The ends lost 3 bases at V and 5 bases at J; junction bases unmatched: 6. Germline V gives CDR1 KGHSH, CDR2 LQKENI. The CDR3 has 15 amino acids. DNA of the CDR3: TGTGCCAGCTCACCTACCGGGACAGGGGGAAACGAGCAGTACTTC. Amino acids: CASSPTGTGGNEQYF.

In DNA form, the CDR3 reads TGTGCCAGCTCACCACGAGGACAGGGGTATCAGCCCCAGCATTTT. Translated: CASSPRGQGYQPQHF. The V gene is TRBV18, the J gene TRBJ1-5; 9 bases fit TRBD1. The junction had 3 bases not matched to a gene; V was cut back by 1 base and J by 5 bases. Germline-derived CDR1 and CDR2 are KGHSH and LQKENI. The CDR3 totals 15 residues.

The V and J genes are TRBV21-1 and TRBJ1-5; no DNA check was done on the table's D call, TRBD1. TRBV21-1 is flagged as a pseudogene. The CDR3 spans 16 residues. CDR3 loop: CASSKKAGGGNQPQHF. In nucleotides, the CDR3 is TGTGCCAGCAGCAAAAAGGCAGGGGGCGGCAATCAGCCCCAGCATTTT.